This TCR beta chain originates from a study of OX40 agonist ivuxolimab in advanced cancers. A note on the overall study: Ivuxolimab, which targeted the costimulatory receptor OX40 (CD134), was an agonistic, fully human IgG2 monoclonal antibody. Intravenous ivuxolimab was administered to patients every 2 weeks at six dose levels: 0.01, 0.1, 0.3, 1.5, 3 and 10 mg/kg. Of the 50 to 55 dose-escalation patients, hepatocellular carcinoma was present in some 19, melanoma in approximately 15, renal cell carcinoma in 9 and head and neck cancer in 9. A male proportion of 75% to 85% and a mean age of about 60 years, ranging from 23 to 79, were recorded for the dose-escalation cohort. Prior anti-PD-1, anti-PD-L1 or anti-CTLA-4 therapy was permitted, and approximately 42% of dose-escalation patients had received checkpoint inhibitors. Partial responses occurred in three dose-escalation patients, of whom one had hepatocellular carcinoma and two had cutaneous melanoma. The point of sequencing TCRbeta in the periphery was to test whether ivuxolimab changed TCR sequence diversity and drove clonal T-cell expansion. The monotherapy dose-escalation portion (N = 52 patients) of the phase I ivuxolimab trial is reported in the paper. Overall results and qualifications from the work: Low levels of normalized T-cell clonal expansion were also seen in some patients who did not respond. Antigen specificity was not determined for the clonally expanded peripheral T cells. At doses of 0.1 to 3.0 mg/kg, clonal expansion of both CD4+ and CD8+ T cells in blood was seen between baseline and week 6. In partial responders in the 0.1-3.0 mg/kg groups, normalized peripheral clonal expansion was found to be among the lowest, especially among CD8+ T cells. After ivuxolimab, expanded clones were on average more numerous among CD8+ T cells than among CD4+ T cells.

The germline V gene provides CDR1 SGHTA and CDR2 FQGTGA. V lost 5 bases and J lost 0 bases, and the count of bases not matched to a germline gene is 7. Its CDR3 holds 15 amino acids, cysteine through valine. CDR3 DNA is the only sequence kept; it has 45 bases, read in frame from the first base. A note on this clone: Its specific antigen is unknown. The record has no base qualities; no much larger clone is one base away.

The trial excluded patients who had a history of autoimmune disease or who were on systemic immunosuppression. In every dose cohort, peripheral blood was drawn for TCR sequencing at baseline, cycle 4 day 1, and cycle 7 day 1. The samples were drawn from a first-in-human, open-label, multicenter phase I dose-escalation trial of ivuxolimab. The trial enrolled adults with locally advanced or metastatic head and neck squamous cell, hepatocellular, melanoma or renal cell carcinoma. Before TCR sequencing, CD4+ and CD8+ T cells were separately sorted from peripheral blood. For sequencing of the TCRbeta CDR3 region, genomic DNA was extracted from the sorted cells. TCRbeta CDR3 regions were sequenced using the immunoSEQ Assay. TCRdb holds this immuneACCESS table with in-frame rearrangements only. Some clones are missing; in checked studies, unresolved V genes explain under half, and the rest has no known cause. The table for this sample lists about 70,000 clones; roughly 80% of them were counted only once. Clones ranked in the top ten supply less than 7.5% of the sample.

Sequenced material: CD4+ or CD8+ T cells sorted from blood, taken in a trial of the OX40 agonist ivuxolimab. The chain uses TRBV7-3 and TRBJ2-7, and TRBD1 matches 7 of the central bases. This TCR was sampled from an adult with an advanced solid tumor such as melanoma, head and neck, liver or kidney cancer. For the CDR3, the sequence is CASSLATGSSYEQYV. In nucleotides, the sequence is TGTGCCAGCAGCCTCGCGACAGGGAGCTCCTACGAGCAGTACGTC.